This record covers a single TCR beta chain. This sample is drawn from a study of blood T cell repertoires in COVID-19. Turning to the study itself: COVID-19 samples from acute and convalescent phases originated in the United States, Italy and Spain. PBMCs, B-cell-depleted T cells, or T cells were the source of the cDNA or gDNA that made up the material.

Seattle patient enrollment occurred during active infection, with longitudinal follow-up thereafter. Study processing details: Reference gene primer amplification yielded estimated nucleated cell counts. TCRdb's table, derived via immunoSEQ multiplex PCR, lists solely in-frame clones and lacks some. V, J and clone size were drawn from that table, and D and trimming were deduced from the DNA. Here the sample spans some 75,000 clones, less than 90% being singletons. This CDR3 comprises 15 residues. The trim removed 5 bases at V and 4 bases at J, leaving 8 bases unmatched. Germline CDR1 and CDR2: KGHSH and LQKENI.

Sequencing was done on a sample of peripheral blood. V usage is TRBV18 and J usage is TRBJ1-5; 7 positions agree with TRBD1. This TCR derives from a man aged 45 to 65 with COVID-19, enrolled during active disease. CDR3 in DNA: TGTGCCAGCTCATCGGGACAGCTGGGGAATCAGCCCCAGCATTTT. Residues: CASSSGQLGNQPQHF.